A selection of T cell receptor beta chains follows, all from one sample in a study of T cell changes during pregnancy in multiple sclerosis. This table comes from immunoSEQ multiplex PCR, and its TCRdb copy is limited to in-frame clones, with some not included. The table shows over 3,000 clones, with over 75% occurring only once. Sequenced here: CD8+ T cells from peripheral blood mononuclear cells, sampled in the first trimester of pregnancy. These receptors came from a female donor in good health, enrolled as a control in a pregnancy study. CDR3s leave out the opening cysteine and the closing phenylalanine or tryptophan. Fields, in order: V gene, clone size, CDR3 protein. Expanded clones get a size class; other rows say once, few or many, or leave the size out.

V: TRBV6-4
size: NA
CDR3: ASSDSTSGGVF

V: TRBV7-7
size: NA
CDR3: ASSLDSSSYNEQF

V: TRBV30
size: NA
CDR3: AWSVMLSGRDRGYT

V: TRBV29-1
size: NA
CDR3: SVEAGVGYT

V: TRBV27
size: NA
CDR3: ASGQGTTPQETQY

V: TRBV6-6
size: NA
CDR3: ASRTQGTAAGAF

V: TRBV5-1
size: NA
CDR3: ASRVGGSYEQY

V: TRBV28
size: NA
CDR3: ASSFDAGGNTIY

V: TRBV21-1
size: NA
CDR3: ASSNPTGERNTEAF

V: TRBV10-1
size: NA
CDR3: ASSESWRGGLGEQF

V: TRBV30
size: NA
CDR3: AWSRGTSGGAQETQY

V: TRBV7-9
size: medium-sized
CDR3: ASSLGGGGKGFNEQF

V: TRBV7-9
size: NA
CDR3: ASSPRLSSGEKLF

V: TRBV7-6
size: once
CDR3: ASSSGNYDTQY

V: TRBV18
size: NA
CDR3: ASSLGVRAENYGYT

V: TRBV9
size: NA
CDR3: ASSASEGSRAF

V: TRBV13
size: NA
CDR3: ASSLLGGNTEAF

V: TRBV2
size: NA
CDR3: ASSEFFNNEQF

V: TRBV9
size: NA
CDR3: ASSVEAGTLETQY

V: TRBV19
size: NA
CDR3: ASSRIQGIAKNIQY

V: TRBV11-2
size: few
CDR3: ASSLRGQGAQNIGNTIY

V: TRBV6-6
size: NA
CDR3: ASSYSEGSYGYT

V: TRBV6-5
size: NA
CDR3: ASSYSRSYEQY

V: TRBV14
size: NA
CDR3: ASSQDLTDTQY

V: TRBV5-1
size: NA
CDR3: ASSLLWGFYGYT

V: TRBV27
size: NA
CDR3: ASSLMGIDRTPWEY

V: TRBV7-9
size: NA
CDR3: ASSSQGTSYEQY

V: TRBV6-6
size: NA
CDR3: ASSYGTGDDSPLH

V: TRBV21-1
size: medium-sized
CDR3: ASSKGRIRGNSYNEQF

V: TRBV27
size: NA
CDR3: ASSSIPDRGGSGGELF

V: TRBV4-3
size: NA
CDR3: ASSSSFGTEAEAF

V: TRBV15
size: large
CDR3: ATSSPREGLNEQF

V: TRBV5-6
size: NA
CDR3: ASSQTYPRGQGGETQY

V: TRBV29-1
size: NA
CDR3: SVAGGYVDGYT

V: TRBV13
size: few
CDR3: ASSLGRTGAAETQY

V: TRBV6-5
size: NA
CDR3: ASRPQGNQPQH

V: TRBV6-4
size: NA
CDR3: ASSDSAGGPDTQY

V: TRBV20-1
size: few
CDR3: SAREVYEQY

V: TRBV7-9
size: once
CDR3: ASSLALAGERNEQF

V: TRBV6-5
size: NA
CDR3: ASTLARGSNYGYT

V: TRBV19
size: NA
CDR3: ATKVGTSNYGYT

V: TRBV5-4
size: NA
CDR3: ASSLESGGTYNEQF

V: TRBV30
size: NA
CDR3: AWSWGGETEAF

V: TRBV6-5
size: few
CDR3: ASSPGGGYYEQY

V: TRBV7-9
size: NA
CDR3: ASSLERGNSPLH

V: TRBV30
size: NA
CDR3: AWSVSGPGTQY

V: TRBV28
size: few
CDR3: ASSHLGFWPEAF

V: TRBV6-6
size: NA
CDR3: ASSSTGQGAPYEQY

V: TRBV9
size: NA
CDR3: ASSVDRENNEKLF

V: TRBV2
size: NA
CDR3: ASSELINTGELF

V: TRBV29-1
size: NA
CDR3: SVEEGANTGELF